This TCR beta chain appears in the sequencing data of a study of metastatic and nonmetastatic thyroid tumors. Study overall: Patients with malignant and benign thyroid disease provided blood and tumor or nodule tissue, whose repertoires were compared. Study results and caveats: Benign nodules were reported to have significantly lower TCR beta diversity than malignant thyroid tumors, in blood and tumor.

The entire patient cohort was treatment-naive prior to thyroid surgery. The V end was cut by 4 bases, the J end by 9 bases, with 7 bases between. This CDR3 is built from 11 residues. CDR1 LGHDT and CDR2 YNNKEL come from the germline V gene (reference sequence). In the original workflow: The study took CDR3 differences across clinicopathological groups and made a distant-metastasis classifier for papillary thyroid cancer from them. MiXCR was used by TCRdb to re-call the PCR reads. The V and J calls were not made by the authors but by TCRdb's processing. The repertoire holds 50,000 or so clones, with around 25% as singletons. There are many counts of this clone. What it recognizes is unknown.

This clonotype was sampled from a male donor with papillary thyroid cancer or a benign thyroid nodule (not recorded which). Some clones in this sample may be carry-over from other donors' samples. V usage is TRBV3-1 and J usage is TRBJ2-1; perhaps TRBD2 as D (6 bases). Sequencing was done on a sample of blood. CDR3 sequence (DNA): TGTGCCAGCAGCCCGGGGGTTGAGCAGTTCTTC. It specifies CASSPGVEQFF.